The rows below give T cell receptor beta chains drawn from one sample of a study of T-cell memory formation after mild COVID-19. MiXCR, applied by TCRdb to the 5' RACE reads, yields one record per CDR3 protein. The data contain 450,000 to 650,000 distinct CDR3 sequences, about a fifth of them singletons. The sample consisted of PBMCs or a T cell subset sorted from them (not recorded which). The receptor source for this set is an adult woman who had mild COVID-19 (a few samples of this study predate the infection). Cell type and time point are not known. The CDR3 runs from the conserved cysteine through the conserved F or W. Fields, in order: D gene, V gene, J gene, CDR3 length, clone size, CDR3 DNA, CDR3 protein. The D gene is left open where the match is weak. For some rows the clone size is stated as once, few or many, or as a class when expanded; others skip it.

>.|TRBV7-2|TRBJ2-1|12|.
TGTGCCAGCAGCTTAGAAGTGGGAGGGCAGTTCTTC
CASSLEVGGQFF
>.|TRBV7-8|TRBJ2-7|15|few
TGTGCCAGCAGCCCCCTCAGCGGGTCAGCCTACGAGCAGTACTTC
CASSPLSGSAYEQYF
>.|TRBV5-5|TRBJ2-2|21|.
TGTGCCAGCAGCTTCGTCATTGTCGGGAATATAAGGAAAGCAGCAGCCGGGGAGCTGTTTTTT
CASSFVIVGNIRKAAAGELFF
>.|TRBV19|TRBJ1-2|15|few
TGTGCCAGTAGTAAGGGGGGCAGGGGAACCTATGGCTACACCTTC
CASSKGGRGTYGYTF
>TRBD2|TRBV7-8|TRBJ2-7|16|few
TGTGCCAGCAGCCTTACTAGCGGGGGTCTCTCCTACGAGCAGTACTTC
CASSLTSGGLSYEQYF
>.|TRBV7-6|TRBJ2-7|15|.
TGTGCCAGCAGCCAGGGACTCCACAACTCCTACGAGCAGTACTTC
CASSQGLHNSYEQYF
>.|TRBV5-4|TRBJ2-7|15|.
TGTGCCAGCAGCCAGGACAGCTCCCAAATCTACGAGCAGTACTTC
CASSQDSSQIYEQYF
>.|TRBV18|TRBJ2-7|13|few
TGTGCCAGCCATCAGGGCTCTCCCTACGAGCAGTACTTC
CASHQGSPYEQYF
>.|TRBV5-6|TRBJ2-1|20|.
TGTGCCAGCAGCGGGGGCTGGAGAAGCCTCACCCTAAGCTCCTACAATGAGCAGTTCTTC
CASSGGWRSLTLSSYNEQFF
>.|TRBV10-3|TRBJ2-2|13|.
TGTGCCATCCGCTCCTCGGGAACCGGGGAGCTGTTTTTT
CAIRSSGTGELFF
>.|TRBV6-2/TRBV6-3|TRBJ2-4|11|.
TGTGCCAGTTACGAAAACCACATTCAGTACTTC
CASYENHIQYF
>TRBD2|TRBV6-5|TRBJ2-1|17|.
TGTGCCAGCAACCCCGGGATTGAGCGGGAGGGCCTGCCTGAGCAGTTCTTC
CASNPGIEREGLPEQFF
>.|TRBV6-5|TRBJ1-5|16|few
TGTGCCAGCCCCACTCCGGGACCGATTGTGGGTCAGCCCCAGCATTTT
CASPTPGPIVGQPQHF
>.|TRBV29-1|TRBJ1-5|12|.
TGCAGCGTCGCCAACGGCAATCAGCCCCAGCATTTT
CSVANGNQPQHF